This note documents a single T cell receptor (beta chain) sequence. Its antigen remains unknown. Adults with ileal or ileocolonic Crohn's disease and an indication for resection were eligible. Clones were read by immunoSEQ multiplex PCR, and TCRdb kept only the in-frame ones, dropping some. Of about 15,000 clones in the sample, less than 85% are singletons; the top ten hold 4% to 5%. The data were obtained in a study of T cell repertoires in ileal Crohn's disease. Across the study: Around 40% were active smokers at surgery; median disease duration was around 7.9 years.

The germline CDR1 and CDR2 sequences are MNHEY and SMNVEV (reference sequence). The CDR3 has 15 residues. V gave up 9 bases and J gave up 1 base; unmatched junction bases: 11. Whole-study results and caveats: High-frequency clones were more common in sorted CD8 than CD4 cells. All patients with clonality above 26.8% had endoscopic recurrence.

This sequence was found in an adult with Crohn's disease. The sequencing input was ileal tissue. The chain couples TRBV27 to TRBJ2-5; 7 bases align to TRBD2. The CDR3 region is CASLMRGGLQETQYF. The CDR3 coding sequence is TGTGCCAGTCTGATGAGGGGAGGGCTCCAAGAGACCCAGTACTTC.